A selection of T cell receptor beta chains follows, all from one sample in a study of T cell responses to AZD1222 COVID-19 vaccine. The protocol was immunoSEQ multiplex PCR, while the TCRdb copy is restricted to in-frame clones and leaves out a portion. The table records more than 150,000 clones, almost 90% of them present only once. Source: peripheral blood, taken on day 0 of AZD1222 vaccination. The receptors stem from an adult in good health. Both conserved end residues are trimmed from each CDR3. The size field is filled for only some rows; it gives once, few, many or a size class.

>TRBV9|TRBJ2-5|-
ASSVAPRAGLGETQY
>TRBV27|TRBJ1-6|-
ASRVGSPYNSPLH
>TRBV9|TRBJ1-1|-
ASSVARTMNTEAF
>TRBV15|TRBJ2-5|-
ATSRELAQETQY
>TRBV10-2|TRBJ1-4|-
ASSVGGRGRRGEKLF
>TRBV2|TRBJ2-2|-
ASLRTANTGELF
>TRBV6-2/TRBV6-3|TRBJ1-6|-
ASSSQTRTYSPLH
>TRBV2|TRBJ1-3|-
ASSEEVFTGNTIY
>TRBV24-1|TRBJ2-1|-
ATSSGVRDNEQF
>TRBV10-2|TRBJ1-2|-
ASSEYTAWGGYT
>TRBV28|TRBJ2-7|-
ASITANRGEQY
>TRBV6-1|TRBJ2-1|-
ASSERGSYNEQF
>TRBV6-1|TRBJ2-2|-
ASSETVTGELF
>TRBV5-6|TRBJ2-4|few
ASSLAGVKNIQY
>TRBV29-1|TRBJ1-1|-
SVEKGMNTEAF
>TRBV7-2|TRBJ2-5|-
ASSPGGRGSQETQY
>TRBV4-1|TRBJ1-3|-
ASSIFQGGGSGNTIY
>TRBV5-1|TRBJ2-7|-
ASSLVPGGDYEQY
>TRBV7-3|TRBJ2-2|-
ASSQGTLNTGELF
>TRBV18|TRBJ1-4|-
ASSRGQNEKLF
>TRBV7-2|TRBJ1-1|-
ASSLKGRTEAF
>TRBV6-1|TRBJ2-3|-
ASSVLAGGPSTDTQY
>TRBV19|TRBJ1-2|-
ASSPIASGYGYT
>TRBV6-2/TRBV6-3|TRBJ2-5|-
ASSGTSRYQETQY
>TRBV27|TRBJ2-7|-
ASSPYSGTSIKEQY
>TRBV18|TRBJ2-3|-
ASSPGGDTQY
>TRBV4-3|TRBJ1-2|-
ASSQVGGTYGYT
>TRBV30|TRBJ1-3|-
AWSVGASSGNTIY
>TRBV6-6|TRBJ2-7|-
ASRDRLEYEQY
>TRBV7-3|TRBJ2-3|-
ASSERLAGAGDTQY
>TRBV7-8|TRBJ2-7|-
ASSTRLAGPGDEQY
>TRBV28|TRBJ2-7|-
ASSLQPSSYEQY
>TRBV13|TRBJ1-1|-
ASSSGRTEAF
>TRBV5-8|TRBJ2-1|-
ASNSQAGDSF
>TRBV4-1|TRBJ1-4|-
ASSQEGGNNEKLF
>TRBV9|TRBJ2-1|-
ASSVSTSGADNNEQF
>TRBV19|TRBJ2-7|-
ARIKPRQGNLSYEQY
>TRBV24-1|TRBJ1-1|-
ATSGRNTEAF
>TRBV5-5|TRBJ2-1|-
ASSFRVLTYNEQF
>TRBV10-3|TRBJ1-3|once
AISERTGKDGNTIY
>TRBV2|TRBJ2-7|few
ASMKTSGAYEQY
>TRBV6-5|TRBJ2-1|-
ASSYGTGDEQF
>TRBV19|TRBJ2-5|-
ASSIVTYGTQY
>TRBV7-9|TRBJ2-3|-
ASSLSGASGTDTQY
>TRBV3-1/TRBV3-2|TRBJ2-7|-
ASSPYGQGSYEQY
>TRBV28|TRBJ1-2|once
ASSPSQVYGYT
>TRBV5-1|TRBJ2-3|-
ASSLGGGGGTDTQY
>TRBV12-3/TRBV12-4|TRBJ1-1|-
ASSLNGNTEAF
>TRBV7-9|TRBJ2-5|-
ASSPPLRGGIETQY
>TRBV14|TRBJ2-1|-
ASSQGVGSHYNEQF
>TRBV3-1/TRBV3-2|TRBJ1-6|-
ASSQRNRGDSPLH
>TRBV6-5|TRBJ1-5|-
ASSYSRGNQPQH